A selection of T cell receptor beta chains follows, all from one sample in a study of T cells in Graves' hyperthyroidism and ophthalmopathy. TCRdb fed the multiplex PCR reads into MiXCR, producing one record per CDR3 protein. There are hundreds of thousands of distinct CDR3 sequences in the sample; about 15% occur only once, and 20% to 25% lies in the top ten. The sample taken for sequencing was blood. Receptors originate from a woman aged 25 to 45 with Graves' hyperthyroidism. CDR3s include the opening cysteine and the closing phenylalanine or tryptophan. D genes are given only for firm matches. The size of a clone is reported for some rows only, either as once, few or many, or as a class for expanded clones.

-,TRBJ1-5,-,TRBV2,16,TGTGCCAGCCGGTCTTGGGCCGGAGAGCGGAATCAGCCCCAGCATTTT,CASRSWAGERNQPQHF
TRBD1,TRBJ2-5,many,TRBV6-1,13,TGTGCCTGCAGTGAAGCCAGGGGGGAGACCCAGTACTTC,CACSEARGETQYF
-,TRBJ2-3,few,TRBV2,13,TGTGCCAGCAGGGACGGAGGACGAGATACGCAGTATTTT,CASRDGGRDTQYF
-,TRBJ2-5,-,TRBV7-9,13,TGTGCCAGCAGCAAATCCCTAGGCGAGACCCAGTACTTC,CASSKSLGETQYF
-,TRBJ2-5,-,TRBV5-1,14,TGCGCCAGCAGCTTGAGCGGAGGAGAAGAGACCCAGTACTTC,CASSLSGGEETQYF
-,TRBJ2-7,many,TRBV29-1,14,TGCAGCGTTAGGATCCCGGGCTTTGGATACGAGCAGTACTTC,CSVRIPGFGYEQYF
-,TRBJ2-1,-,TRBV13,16,TGTGCCAGCAGCCTTAAAGGGGACAGCGGGGACAATGAGCAGTTCTTC,CASSLKGDSGDNEQFF
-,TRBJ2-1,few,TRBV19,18,TGTGCCAGTAGTATATCGACAGGTGCCACTCCTCCTTACAATGAGCAGTTCTTC,CASSISTGATPPYNEQFF
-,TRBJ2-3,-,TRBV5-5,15,TGTGCCAGCAGCTTGAGGTGGGAGTTAGCAGATACGCAGTATTTT,CASSLRWELADTQYF
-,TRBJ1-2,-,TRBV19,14,TGTGCCAGCGAAAAGGCGGAAGGATCTTATGGCTACACCTTC,CASEKAEGSYGYTF
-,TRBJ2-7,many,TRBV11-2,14,TGTGCCAGCAGGGCGACAGAATATTCCTACGAGCAGTACTTC,CASRATEYSYEQYF
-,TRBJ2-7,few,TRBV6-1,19,TGTGCCAGCAGTGTGGTGGAGCCCCGGCTAGATAATAACTCCTACGAGCAGTACTTC,CASSVVEPRLDNNSYEQYF
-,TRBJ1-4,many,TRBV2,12,TGTGCCAGCAAGGAGGGGGATGAAAAACTGTTTTTT,CASKEGDEKLFF
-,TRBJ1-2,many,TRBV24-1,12,TGTGCCACCAGTGATTGGACTGATGGCTACACCTTC,CATSDWTDGYTF
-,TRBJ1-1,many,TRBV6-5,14,TGTGCCAGCAGTTACTCGTGGGGTCCCGCTGAAGCTTTCTTT,CASSYSWGPAEAFF
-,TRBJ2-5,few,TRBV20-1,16,TGCAGTGCTAGTCCGGTAAAGACGAACGGGCAAGAGACCCAGTACTTC,CSASPVKTNGQETQYF
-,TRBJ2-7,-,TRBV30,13,TGTGCCTGGGGACCGCCGGACGGCTACGAGCAGTACTTC,CAWGPPDGYEQYF
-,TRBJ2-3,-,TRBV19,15,TGTGCCAGTATGTCCCCGCGTGCAGCCACAGATACGCAGTATTTT,CASMSPRAATDTQYF
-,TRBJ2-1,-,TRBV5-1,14,TGCGCCAGCAGCTTGGCGCCCTCCTACAATGAGCAGTTCTTC,CASSLAPSYNEQFF
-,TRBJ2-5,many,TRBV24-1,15,TGTGCCACCAGTGATCCCCGTAGGGCCCAAGAGACCCAGTACTTC,CATSDPRRAQETQYF
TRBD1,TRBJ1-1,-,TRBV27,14,TGTGCCAGCAGTTTGGGGGACAGGGTAACTGAAGCTTTCTTT,CASSLGDRVTEAFF
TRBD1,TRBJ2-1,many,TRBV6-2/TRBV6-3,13,TGTGCCAGCAGTTATACAGGGGTCCATGAGCAGTTCTTC,CASSYTGVHEQFF
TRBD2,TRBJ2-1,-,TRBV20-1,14,TGCAGTGCTATCAGCGGGAGCTCCTACAATGAGCAGTTCTTC,CSAISGSSYNEQFF
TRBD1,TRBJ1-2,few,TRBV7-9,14,TGTGCCAGCAGCTTACAGGGGGGAGGGGATGGCTACACCTTC,CASSLQGGGDGYTF
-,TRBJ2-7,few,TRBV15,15,TGTGCCACCAGCGCGTCGCGGAGTGTCTCCTACGAGCAGTACTTC,CATSASRSVSYEQYF